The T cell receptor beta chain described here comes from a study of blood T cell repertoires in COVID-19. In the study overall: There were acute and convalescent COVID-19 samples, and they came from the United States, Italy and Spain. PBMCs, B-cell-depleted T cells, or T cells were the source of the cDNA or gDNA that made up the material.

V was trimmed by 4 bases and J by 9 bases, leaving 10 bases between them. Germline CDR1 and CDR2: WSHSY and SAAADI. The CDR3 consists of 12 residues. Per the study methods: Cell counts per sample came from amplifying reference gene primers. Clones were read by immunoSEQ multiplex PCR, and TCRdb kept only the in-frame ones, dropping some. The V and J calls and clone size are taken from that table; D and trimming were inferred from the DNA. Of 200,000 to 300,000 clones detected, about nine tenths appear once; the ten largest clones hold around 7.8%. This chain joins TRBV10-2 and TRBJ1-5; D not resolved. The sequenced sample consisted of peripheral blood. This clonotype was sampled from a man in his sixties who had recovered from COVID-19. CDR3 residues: CASSAVSPPQHF. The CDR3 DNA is TGCGCCAGCAGTGCGGTCTCGCCGCCCCAGCATTTT.